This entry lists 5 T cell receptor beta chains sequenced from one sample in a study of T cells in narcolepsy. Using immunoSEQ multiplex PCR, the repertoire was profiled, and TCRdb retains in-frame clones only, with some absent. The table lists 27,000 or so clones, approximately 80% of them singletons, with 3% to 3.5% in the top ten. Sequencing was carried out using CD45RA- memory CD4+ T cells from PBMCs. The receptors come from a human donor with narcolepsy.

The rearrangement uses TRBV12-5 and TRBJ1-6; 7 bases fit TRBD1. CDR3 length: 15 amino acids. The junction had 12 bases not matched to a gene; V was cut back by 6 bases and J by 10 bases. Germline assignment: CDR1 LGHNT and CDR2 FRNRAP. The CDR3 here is CASGWGRGVGSPLHF. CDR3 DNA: TGTGCTAGTGGGTGGGGCAGGGGGGTCGGCTCACCCCTCCACTTT.

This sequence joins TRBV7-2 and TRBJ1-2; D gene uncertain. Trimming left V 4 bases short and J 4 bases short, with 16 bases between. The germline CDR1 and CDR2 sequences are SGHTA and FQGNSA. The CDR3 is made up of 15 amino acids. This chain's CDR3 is CASSYTPGSGYGYTF. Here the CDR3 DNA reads TGTGCCAGCAGCTATACCCCGGGCTCAGGCTATGGCTACACCTTC.

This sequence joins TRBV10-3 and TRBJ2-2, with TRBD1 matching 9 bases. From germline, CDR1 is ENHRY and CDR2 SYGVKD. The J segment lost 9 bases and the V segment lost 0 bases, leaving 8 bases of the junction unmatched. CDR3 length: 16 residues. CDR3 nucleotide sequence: TGTGCCATCAGTGAGTCCGGGACAGGGTCTCCCAGGGAGCTGTTTTTT. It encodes CAISESGTGSPRELFF.

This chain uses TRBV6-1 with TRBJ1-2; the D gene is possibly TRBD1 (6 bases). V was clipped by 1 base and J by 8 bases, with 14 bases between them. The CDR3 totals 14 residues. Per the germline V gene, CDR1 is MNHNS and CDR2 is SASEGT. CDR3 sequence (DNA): TGTGCCAGCAGTGAAGAACCCAGGGGTGGAGGCTACACCTTC. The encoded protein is CASSEEPRGGGYTF.

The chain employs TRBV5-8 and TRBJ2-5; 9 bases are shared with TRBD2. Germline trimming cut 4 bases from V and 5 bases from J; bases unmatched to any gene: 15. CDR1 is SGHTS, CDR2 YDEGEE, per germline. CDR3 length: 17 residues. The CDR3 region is CASSPSGTSPAGETQYF. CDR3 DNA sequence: TGTGCCAGCAGCCCCTCCGGGACTAGCCCTGCGGGTGAGACCCAGTACTTC.